Listed below are T cell receptor beta chains from one sample, sequenced in a study of cytomegalovirus exposure and HLA in healthy donors. Measured with immunoSEQ multiplex PCR; TCRdb has only the in-frame clones, and not every one. The sample includes some 170,000 clones, 82% of them seen just once. The sample taken for sequencing was PBMCs. The source is a man in his forties or fifties in good health and CMV-seropositive. Both conserved end residues are part of each CDR3. Each record gives: D gene, CDR3 length, V gene, CDR3 protein. A D gene is named only where the DNA matches it firmly.

d_gene: .
len: 13
v_gene: TRBV5-4
CDR3aa: CASSSRGTYEQYF

d_gene: .
len: 16
v_gene: TRBV28
CDR3aa: CASSKGASGPSYEQYF

d_gene: .
len: 15
v_gene: TRBV5-4
CDR3aa: CASSLAPDNYNEQFF

d_gene: .
len: 13
v_gene: TRBV28
CDR3aa: CASSLVSRGGYTF

d_gene: .
len: 13
v_gene: TRBV14
CDR3aa: CASSLTAYYGYTF

d_gene: TRBD1
len: 15
v_gene: TRBV5-1
CDR3aa: CASSPGDRTGDGYTF

d_gene: .
len: 14
v_gene: TRBV21-1
CDR3aa: CASIHPRGNYGYTF

d_gene: .
len: 15
v_gene: TRBV6-1
CDR3aa: CASSGQAAGDQPQHF

d_gene: TRBD2
len: 16
v_gene: TRBV9
CDR3aa: CASSVSIRLAPDTQYF

d_gene: .
len: 12
v_gene: TRBV30
CDR3aa: CAWSDTNYGYTF

d_gene: .
len: 14
v_gene: TRBV6-6
CDR3aa: CASTGTPSYNEQFF

d_gene: TRBD1
len: 13
v_gene: TRBV19
CDR3aa: CASSIDRGYEQYF

d_gene: TRBD2
len: 15
v_gene: TRBV28
CDR3aa: CASSPTGTSGNIQYF

d_gene: .
len: 16
v_gene: TRBV28
CDR3aa: CASSPWVGIGKETQYF

d_gene: TRBD2
len: 15
v_gene: TRBV6-5
CDR3aa: CASSYRGDPGNEQFF

d_gene: TRBD1
len: 15
v_gene: TRBV7-2
CDR3aa: CASSLGTGWSYEQYF

d_gene: .
len: 12
v_gene: TRBV5-1
CDR3aa: CASSLYQETQYF

d_gene: .
len: 14
v_gene: TRBV6-6
CDR3aa: CASTTWASNQPQHF

d_gene: .
len: 14
v_gene: TRBV18
CDR3aa: CASSTNPGRETQYF

d_gene: TRBD2
len: 15
v_gene: TRBV18
CDR3aa: CASSPIASGNNEQFF

d_gene: .
len: 15
v_gene: TRBV19
CDR3aa: CASSISAGDSYEQYF

d_gene: TRBD2
len: 16
v_gene: TRBV7-2
CDR3aa: CASSGRTSGSYNEQFF

d_gene: .
len: 17
v_gene: TRBV23-1
CDR3aa: CASSPSGEFSGANVLTF

d_gene: TRBD1
len: 14
v_gene: TRBV9
CDR3aa: CASSAQGAESPLHF